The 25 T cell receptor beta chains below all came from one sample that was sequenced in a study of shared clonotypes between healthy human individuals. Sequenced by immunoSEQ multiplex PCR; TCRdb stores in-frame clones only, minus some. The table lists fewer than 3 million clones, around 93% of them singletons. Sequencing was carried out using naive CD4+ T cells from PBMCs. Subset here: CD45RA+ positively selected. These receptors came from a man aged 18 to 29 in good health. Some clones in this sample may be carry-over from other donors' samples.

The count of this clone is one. The CDR3 DNA reads as TGTGCCAGCAGATCCATACAGGGGGATGGAACTGAAGCTTTCTTT. This codes for CASRSIQGDGTEAFF. The rearrangement links TRBV28 to TRBJ1-1; 8 bases are shared with TRBD1. CDR3 length equals 15 residues. The junction had 11 bases not matched to a gene; V was cut back by 6 bases and J by 5 bases. Germline V CDR1 and CDR2: MDHEN, SYDVKM.

Here the CDR3 reads CASSPVKSSGNTIYF. The CDR3 DNA sequence: TGTGCCAGCTCACCAGTAAAGAGCTCTGGAAACACCATATATTTT. The chain combines TRBV18 with TRBJ1-3, with D unresolved. Germline CDR1 and CDR2: KGHSH and LQKENI. CDR3 length: 15 amino acids. The V and J ends lost 2 bases and 0 bases respectively, with 8 bases between them.

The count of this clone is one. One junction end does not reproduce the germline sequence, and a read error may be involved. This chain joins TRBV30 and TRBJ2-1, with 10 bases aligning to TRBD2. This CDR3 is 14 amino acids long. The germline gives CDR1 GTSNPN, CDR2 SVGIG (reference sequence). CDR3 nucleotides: TGTGCCTGGACTAGCGGGAGTTCCTACGATGAGCAGTTCTTC. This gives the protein CAWTSGSSYDEQFF.

CDR3 in amino acids: CASSIGTAQNIQYF. The CDR3 coding sequence is TGTGCCAGCTCGATCGGGACAGCCCAGAACATTCAGTACTTC. This chain links TRBV5-6 with TRBJ2-4; 7 bases fit TRBD1. The germline V gene has CDR1 SGHDT and CDR2 YYEEEE. The CDR3 runs 14 residues. The V segment lost 7 bases and the J segment 7 bases; nucleotides outside the gene matches: 11.

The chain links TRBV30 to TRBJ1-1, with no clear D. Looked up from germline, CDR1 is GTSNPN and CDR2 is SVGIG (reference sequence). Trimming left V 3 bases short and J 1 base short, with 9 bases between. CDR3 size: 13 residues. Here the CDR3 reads CAWRLIWNTEAFF. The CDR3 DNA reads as TGTGCCTGGAGGCTAATCTGGAACACTGAAGCTTTCTTT.

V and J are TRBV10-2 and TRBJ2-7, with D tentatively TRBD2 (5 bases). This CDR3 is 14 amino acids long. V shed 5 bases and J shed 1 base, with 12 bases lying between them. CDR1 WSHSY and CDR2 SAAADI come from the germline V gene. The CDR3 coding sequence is TGCGCCAGCAGTAGAACCGGGGATTCCTACGAGCAGTACTTC. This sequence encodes CASSRTGDSYEQYF.

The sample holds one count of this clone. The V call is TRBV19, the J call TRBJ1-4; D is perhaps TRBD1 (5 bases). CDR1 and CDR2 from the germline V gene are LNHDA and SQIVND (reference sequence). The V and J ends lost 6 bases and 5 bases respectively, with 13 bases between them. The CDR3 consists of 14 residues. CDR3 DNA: TGTGCCAGTAGGCCAGGGAGCCTAAATGAAAAACTGTTTTTT. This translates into CASRPGSLNEKLFF. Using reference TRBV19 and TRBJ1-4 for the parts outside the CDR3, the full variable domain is DGGITQSPKYLFRKEGQNVTLSCEQNLNHDAMYWYRQDPGQGLRLIYYSQIVNDFQKGDIAEGYSVSREKKESFPLTVTSAQKNPTAFYLCASRPGSLNEKLFFGSGTQLSVL.

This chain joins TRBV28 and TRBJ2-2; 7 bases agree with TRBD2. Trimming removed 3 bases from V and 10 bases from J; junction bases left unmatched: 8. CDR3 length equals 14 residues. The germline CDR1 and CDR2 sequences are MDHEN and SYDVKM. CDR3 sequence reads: CASSFRLATVELFF. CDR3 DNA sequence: TGTGCCAGCAGTTTCAGACTAGCAACTGTGGAGCTGTTTTTT.

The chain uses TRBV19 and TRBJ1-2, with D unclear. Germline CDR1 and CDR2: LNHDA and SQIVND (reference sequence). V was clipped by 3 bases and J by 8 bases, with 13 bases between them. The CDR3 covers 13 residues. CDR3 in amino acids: CASSMGRARGYTF. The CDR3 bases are TGTGCCAGTAGTATGGGGAGGGCGCGAGGCTACACCTTC.

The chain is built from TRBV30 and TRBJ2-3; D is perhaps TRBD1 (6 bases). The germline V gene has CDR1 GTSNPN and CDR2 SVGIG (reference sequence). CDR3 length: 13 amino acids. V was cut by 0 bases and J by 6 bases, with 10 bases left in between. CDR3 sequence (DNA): TGTGCCTGGAGTGTGCAGGGGCCGGATACGCAGTATTTT. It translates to CAWSVQGPDTQYF. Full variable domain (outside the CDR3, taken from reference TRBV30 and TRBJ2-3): SQTIHQWPATLVQPVGSPLSLECTVEGTSNPNLYWYRQAAGRGLQLLFYSVGIGQISSEVPQNLSASRPQDRQFILSSKKLLLSDSGFYLCAWSVQGPDTQYFGPGTRLTVL.

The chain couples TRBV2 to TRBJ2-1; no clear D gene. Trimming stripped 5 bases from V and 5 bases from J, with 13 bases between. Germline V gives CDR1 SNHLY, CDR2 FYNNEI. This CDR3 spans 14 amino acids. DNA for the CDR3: TGTGCCAGCAGTATTTTTGATACCGACAATGAGCAGTTCTTC. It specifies CASSIFDTDNEQFF.

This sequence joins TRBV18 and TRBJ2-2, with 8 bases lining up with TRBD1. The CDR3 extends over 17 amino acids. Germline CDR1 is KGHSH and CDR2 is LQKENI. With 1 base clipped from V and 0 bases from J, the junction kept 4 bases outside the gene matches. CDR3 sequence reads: CASSPLQTGANTGELFF. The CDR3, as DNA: TGTGCCAGCTCACCACTTCAGACAGGGGCGAACACCGGGGAGCTGTTTTTT.

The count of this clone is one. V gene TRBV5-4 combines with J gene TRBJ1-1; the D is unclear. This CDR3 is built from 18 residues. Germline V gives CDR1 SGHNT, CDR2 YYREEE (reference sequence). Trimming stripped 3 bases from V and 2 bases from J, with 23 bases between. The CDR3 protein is CASSSPTGGRSLNTEAFF. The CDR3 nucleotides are TGTGCCAGCAGCTCGCCTACGGGTGGACGGAGCCTCAACACTGAAGCTTTCTTT.

DNA of the CDR3: TGTGCCAGCAGTGTAGACAGGACGGGGAATCAGCCCCAGCATTTT. Protein product: CASSVDRTGNQPQHF. This chain connects TRBV2 to TRBJ1-5, with a tentative D call TRBD1 (6 bases). V lost 4 bases and J lost 4, with 14 bases in between. CDR1 is SNHLY and CDR2 is FYNNEI in the germline V gene. The CDR3 is 15 residues long.

CDR3 sequence (DNA): TGTGCCAGCAGCTTAGTCTCCGTGGGGCCCCAGCATTTT. Amino acid sequence: CASSLVSVGPQHF. The genes are TRBV7-2 and TRBJ1-5; D uncertain. This CDR3 has 13 amino acids. V was cut by 1 base and J by 9 bases, with 10 bases left in between. Germline CDR1 SGHTA, CDR2 FQGNSA. The full variable domain, with the rest looked up from reference TRBV7-2 and TRBJ1-5, is GAGVSQSPSNKVTEKGKDVELRCDPISGHTALYWYRQSLGQGLEFLIYFQGNSAPDKSGLPSDRFSAERTGGSVSTLTIQRTQQEDSAVYLCASSLVSVGPQHFGDGTRLSIL.

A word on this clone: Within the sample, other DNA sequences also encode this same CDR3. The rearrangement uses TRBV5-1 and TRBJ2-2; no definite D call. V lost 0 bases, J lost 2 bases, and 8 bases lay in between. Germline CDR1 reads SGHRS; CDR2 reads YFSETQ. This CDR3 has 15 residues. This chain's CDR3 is CASSLAPGNTGELFF. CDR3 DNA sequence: TGCGCCAGCAGCTTGGCTCCCGGCAACACCGGGGAGCTGTTTTTT. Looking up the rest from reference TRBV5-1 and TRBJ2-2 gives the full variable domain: KAGVTQTPRYLIKTRGQQVTLSCSPISGHRSVSWYQQTPGQGLQFLFEYFSETQRNKGNFPGRFSGRQFSNSRSEMNVSTLELGDSALYLCASSLAPGNTGELFFGEGSRLTVL.

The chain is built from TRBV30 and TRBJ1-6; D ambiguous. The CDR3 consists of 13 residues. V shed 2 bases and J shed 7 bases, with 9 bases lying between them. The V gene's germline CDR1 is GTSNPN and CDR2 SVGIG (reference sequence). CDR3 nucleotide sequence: TGTGCCTGGAGTCGGGCAGAGAATTCACCCCTCCACTTT. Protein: CAWSRAENSPLHF.

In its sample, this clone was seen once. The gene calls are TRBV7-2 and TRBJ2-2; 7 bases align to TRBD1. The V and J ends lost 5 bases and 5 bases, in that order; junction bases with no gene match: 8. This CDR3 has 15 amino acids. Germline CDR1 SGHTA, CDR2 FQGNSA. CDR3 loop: CASSQGGWKTGELFF. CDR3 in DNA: TGTGCCAGCAGCCAAGGGGGCTGGAAAACCGGGGAGCTGTTTTTT.

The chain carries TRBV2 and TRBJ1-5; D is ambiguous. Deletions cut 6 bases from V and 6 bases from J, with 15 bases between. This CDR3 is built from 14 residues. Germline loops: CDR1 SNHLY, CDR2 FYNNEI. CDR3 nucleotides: TGTGCCAGCAGCCCGAGATCCAATGGTCAGCCCCAGCATTTT. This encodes CASSPRSNGQPQHF. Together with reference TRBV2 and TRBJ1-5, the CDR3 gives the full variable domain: EPEVTQTPSHQVTQMGQEVILRCVPISNHLYFYWYRQILGQKVEFLVSFYNNEISEKSEIFDDQFSVERPDGSNFTLKIRSTKLEDSAMYFCASSPRSNGQPQHFGDGTRLSIL.

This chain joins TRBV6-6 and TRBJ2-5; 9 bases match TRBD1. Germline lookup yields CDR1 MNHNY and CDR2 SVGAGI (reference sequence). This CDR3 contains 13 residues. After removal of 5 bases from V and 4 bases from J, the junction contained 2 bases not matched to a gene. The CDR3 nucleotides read TGTGCCAGCAGTCGACAGGGGGTAGAGACCCAGTACTTC. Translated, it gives CASSRQGVETQYF.

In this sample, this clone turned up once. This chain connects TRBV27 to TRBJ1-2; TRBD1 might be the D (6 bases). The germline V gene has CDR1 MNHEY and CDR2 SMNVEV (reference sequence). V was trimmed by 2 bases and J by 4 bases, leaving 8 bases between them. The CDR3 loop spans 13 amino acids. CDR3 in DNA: TGTGCCAGCAGTTTAGGCAGGGGCTATGGCTACACCTTC. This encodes CASSLGRGYGYTF.

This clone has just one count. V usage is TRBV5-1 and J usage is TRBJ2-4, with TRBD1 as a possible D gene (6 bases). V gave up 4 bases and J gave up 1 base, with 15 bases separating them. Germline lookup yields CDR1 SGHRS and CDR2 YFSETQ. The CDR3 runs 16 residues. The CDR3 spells CASSRDTRRAKNIQYF. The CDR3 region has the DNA TGCGCCAGCAGCCGGGACACCCGGCGGGCCAAAAACATTCAGTACTTC. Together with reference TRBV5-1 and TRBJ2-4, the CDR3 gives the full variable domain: KAGVTQTPRYLIKTRGQQVTLSCSPISGHRSVSWYQQTPGQGLQFLFEYFSETQRNKGNFPGRFSGRQFSNSRSEMNVSTLELGDSALYLCASSRDTRRAKNIQYFGAGTRLSVL.

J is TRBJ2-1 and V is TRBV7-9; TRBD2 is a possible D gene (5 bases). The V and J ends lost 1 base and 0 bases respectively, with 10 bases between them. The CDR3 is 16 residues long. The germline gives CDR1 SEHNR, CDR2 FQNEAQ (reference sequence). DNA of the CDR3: TGTGCCAGCAGCTTAGACGGGATCCTCTCCTACAATGAGCAGTTCTTC. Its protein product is CASSLDGILSYNEQFF.

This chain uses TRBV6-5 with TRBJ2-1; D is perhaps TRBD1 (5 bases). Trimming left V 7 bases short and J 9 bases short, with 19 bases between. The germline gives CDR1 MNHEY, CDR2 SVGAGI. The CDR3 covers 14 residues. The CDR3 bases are TGTGCCAGCACCTGGGGCCCCCAAGCGAGTGAGCAGTTCTTC. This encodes CASTWGPQASEQFF.

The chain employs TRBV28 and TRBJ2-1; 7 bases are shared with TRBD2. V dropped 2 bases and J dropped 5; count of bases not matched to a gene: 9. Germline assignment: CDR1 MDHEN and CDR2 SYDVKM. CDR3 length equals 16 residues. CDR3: CASSLPGLVRDNEQFF. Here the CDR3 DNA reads TGTGCCAGCAGTTTACCTGGACTAGTCAGGGACAATGAGCAGTTCTTC.